This note documents a single T cell receptor (beta chain) sequence. The sample is drawn from a study of T cells in Graves' hyperthyroidism and ophthalmopathy. The TCR beta CDR3 regions underwent amplification using RNA transcripts as the source. The HTBI set primed first-round TCR CDR3 RT-PCR. TCRdb analysed the multiplex PCR reads with MiXCR anew, one entry per CDR3 protein. The data hold roughly 420,000 distinct CDR3 sequences, with around 16% observed a single time. The sequencing input was blood. This receptor was obtained from a woman aged 18-30 years with Graves' hyperthyroidism.

The CDR3 bases are TGCAGTGCTAAGGACAGGGATAGTACGGGAAACACCATATATTTT. Protein: CSAKDRDSTGNTIYF. The V call is TRBV20-1, the J call TRBJ1-3; 8 bases line up with TRBD1. The germline gives CDR1 DFQATT, CDR2 SNEGSKA (reference sequence). This CDR3 region has 15 residues. The J segment lost 4 bases and the V segment lost 4 bases, leaving 9 bases of the junction unmatched.